This T cell receptor (beta chain) originates from a study of blood T cell repertoires in COVID-19. Seattle cases were enrolled at active infection and followed longitudinally. Some clones are missing from TCRdb's copy, which holds only in-frame ones; the method was immunoSEQ multiplex PCR. Altogether a few hundred thousand clones are present, more than 80% being singletons, with the ten largest covering approximately 3%. The CDR3 totals 15 residues. Trimming at V came to 0 bases and at J to 5 bases, leaving 6 bases not matched to a gene. The germline V gene encodes CDR1 SGHRS and CDR2 YFSETQ. This rearrangement joins TRBV5-1 to TRBJ2-5; 8 bases align to TRBD1. Sequencing used peripheral blood. The source is a woman in her 30s with COVID-19, enrolled during active disease. CDR3 sequence reads: CASSLAGTGSETQYF. As DNA, the CDR3 is TGCGCCAGCAGCTTGGCCGGGACAGGCAGTGAGACCCAGTACTTC.